Presented here are 3 T cell receptor beta chains from one specimen sequenced in a study of graft-versus-host responses after intestinal transplantation. TCRdb's copy holds only in-frame clones and misses some; the assay was immunoSEQ multiplex PCR. The sample includes tens of thousands of clones, roughly nine tenths of them seen just once. Antigens of these TCRs are unknown. Sequencing was performed on unstimulated CD4+ T cells sorted from spleen or lymph node cells, taken before intestinal transplant. The receptors stem from a human donor who received an intestinal transplant.

The chain carries TRBV18 and TRBJ1-3; D possibly corresponds to TRBD1 (6 bases). V was trimmed by 0 bases and J by 0 bases, leaving 9 bases between them. CDR3 length equals 16 residues. Per the germline V gene, CDR1 is KGHSH and CDR2 is LQKENI. Here the CDR3 DNA reads TGTGCCAGCTCACCACCCGGGACAAACTCTGGAAACACCATATATTTT. It yields the protein CASSPPGTNSGNTIYF.

V usage is TRBV19 and J usage is TRBJ1-1; 10 nucleotides line up with TRBD1. The germline V gene encodes CDR1 LNHDA and CDR2 SQIVND (reference sequence). The V gene end was trimmed by 1 base and the J gene end by 8 bases; junction bases not matched to a gene: 1. The CDR3 has 13 amino acids. Written as DNA, the CDR3 is TGTGCCAGTAGTATAGTGGGACAGGGGGAAGCTTTCTTT. Protein product: CASSIVGQGEAFF.

This chain uses TRBV2 with TRBJ2-1; maybe TRBD2 (5 bases). Germline CDR1 reads SNHLY; CDR2 reads FYNNEI. This CDR3 comprises 11 residues. V dropped 10 bases and J dropped 4 bases, with 8 bases sitting between them. DNA for the CDR3: TGTGCCACCGGGATTTACAATGAGCAGTTCTTC. Translating gives CATGIYNEQFF.